Below, 31 T cell receptor beta chains from the same sample are listed, as sequenced in a study of blood T cells in healthy people across ages. A second PCR, run for about 7 to 11 cycles, used a sample-barcoded 5' primer plus a J-beta primer mix. TCRdb reanalysed the 5' RACE reads using MiXCR and keeps one entry per CDR3 protein. This sample has 1,500,000 or so distinct CDR3 sequences, with 40% to 45% found just once. The material sequenced was blood. These receptors were obtained from a woman aged 18-35 years in good health.

V and J are TRBV7-9 and TRBJ1-1, with D hard to call. Germline values: CDR1 SEHNR, CDR2 FQNEAQ (reference sequence). The CDR3 spans 15 residues. Trimming took 1 base from V and 2 from J, leaving 11 bases between them. CDR3 sequence reads: CASSLVGGINTEAFF. The CDR3 DNA reads as TGTGCCAGCAGCTTAGTCGGAGGGATTAACACTGAAGCTTTCTTT.

The CDR3 protein is CASSLIRASGSTDTQYF. CDR3 in DNA: TGTGCCAGCAGCCTTATACGGGCTAGCGGGAGCACAGATACGCAGTATTTT. The chain links TRBV27 to TRBJ2-3; the match to TRBD2 covers 8 bases. Trimming cost V 6 bases and J 0 bases; bases outside gene matches: 11. The germline V gene has CDR1 MNHEY and CDR2 SMNVEV (reference sequence). The CDR3 has 17 residues.

The V gene is TRBV20-1, the J gene TRBJ2-1; weak D call: TRBD1 (5 bases). V was shortened by 7 bases and J by 10 bases, with 17 bases between the two germline ends. Germline V gene sequence: CDR1 DFQATT, CDR2 SNEGSKA (reference sequence). The CDR3 covers 12 residues. In DNA, the CDR3 is TGCAGTGTTATAGGGGATTTTGAGGAGCAGTTCTTC. Protein sequence: CSVIGDFEEQFF.

The chain joins TRBV27 to TRBJ2-1; 8 bases align to TRBD2. Germline CDR1 is MNHEY and CDR2 is SMNVEV (reference sequence). The CDR3 spans 15 residues. V shed 5 bases, J shed 8 bases, and the junction held 11 bases outside the gene matches. The CDR3 loop reads CASSPTSESFHEQFF. Here the CDR3 DNA reads TGTGCCAGCAGTCCGACTAGCGAGTCTTTCCATGAGCAGTTCTTC.

The V gene is TRBV7-2, the J gene TRBJ1-3; possibly TRBD1 for D (5 bases). The CDR3 is 16 residues long. Germline V gene lookup returns CDR1 SGHTA and CDR2 FQGNSA. V lost 3 bases and J 0 bases, leaving 12 bases between the germline ends. CDR3 sequence reads: CASSFGPGSSGNTIYF. DNA of the CDR3: TGTGCCAGCAGCTTTGGGCCAGGGAGCTCTGGAAACACCATATATTTT.

The genes are TRBV10-3 and TRBJ1-1; no clear D gene. Germline lookup yields CDR1 ENHRY and CDR2 SYGVKD. Trimming cost V 1 base and J 4 bases, with 10 bases left between them. CDR3 length: 14 amino acids. CDR3 in amino acids: CAISEWRVGTEAFF. Here the CDR3 DNA reads TGTGCCATCAGTGAGTGGAGAGTGGGCACTGAAGCTTTCTTT.

This clonotype was counted a single time. Its ends do not fully match the called genes, so a read error is possible. The rearrangement links TRBV15 to TRBJ1-1, with D hard to call. This CDR3 has 14 amino acids. CDR1 is LNHNV and CDR2 is YYDKDF in the germline V gene (reference sequence). Here the CDR3 DNA reads TGTGCCACCAGCAGAGGCGGCACGAACATTGAAGCTTTCTTT. This sequence encodes CATSRGGTNIEAFF.

This clonotype was recorded a few times. This chain links TRBV27 with TRBJ2-5; 9 bases are shared with TRBD1. The end of the DNA aligns better with TRBJ2-7, so the J call may be wrong. This CDR3 spans 13 amino acids. CDR1 MNHEY and CDR2 SMNVEV come from the germline V gene (reference sequence). CDR3 sequence: CASGWTGAREQYF. The CDR3 nucleotides are TGTGCCAGCGGTTGGACAGGGGCGCGCGAGCAGTACTTC.

The chain carries TRBV5-1 and TRBJ2-1, with D uncertain. The germline gives CDR1 SGHRS, CDR2 YFSETQ. With 0 bases removed from V and 5 bases from J, the gap between germline ends came to 9 bases. The CDR3 runs 14 residues. In DNA form, the CDR3 reads TGCGCCAGCAGCTTGGTAACGGTCCACAATGAGCAGTTCTTC. Its protein is CASSLVTVHNEQFF.

The chain uses TRBV29-1 and TRBJ2-5, with D possibly being TRBD2 (5 bases). This CDR3 is built from 12 residues. The V gene lost 8 bases and the J gene lost 5 bases, with 15 bases spanning the gap. Looked up from germline, CDR1 is SQVTM and CDR2 is ANQGSEA. The CDR3 reads CSFSRESETQYF. The CDR3 bases are TGCAGCTTCTCGAGGGAATCGGAGACCCAGTACTTC.

This clonotype was seen only a few times. CDR3 coding DNA: TGTGCCAGCAGCTACCCAGGGAATCCCTACGAGCAGTACTTC. This sequence encodes CASSYPGNPYEQYF. The chain employs TRBV7-9 and TRBJ2-7, with a weak D call TRBD1 (5 bases). This CDR3 contains 14 residues. The germline V gene has CDR1 SEHNR and CDR2 FQNEAQ (reference sequence). V dropped 4 bases and J dropped 2 bases, with 12 bases sitting between them.

This clonotype has just a few counts. This chain uses TRBV7-9 with TRBJ1-2; 7 bases agree with TRBD1. Germline V gene sequence: CDR1 SEHNR, CDR2 FQNEAQ (reference sequence). The CDR3 runs 14 residues. Unmatched junction bases numbered 7, after V lost 5 bases and J lost 4 bases. The CDR3 is CASSAGTDIYGYTF. Here the CDR3 DNA reads TGTGCCAGCAGCGCCGGGACAGACATCTATGGCTACACCTTC.

The chain links TRBV20-1 to TRBJ2-7; 7 nucleotides agree with TRBD1. With 2 bases clipped from V and 2 bases from J, the junction kept 3 bases outside the gene matches. Germline V lookup: CDR1 DFQATT, CDR2 SNEGSKA (reference sequence). The CDR3 is 13 amino acids. In DNA form, the CDR3 reads TGCAGTGCTAGACGACAGGGACCCTACGAGCAGTACTTC. It specifies CSARRQGPYEQYF.

In nucleotides, the CDR3 is TGTGCCAGCAGCAGCCTACAAGAGATGAACACTGAAGCTTTCTTT. Translated: CASSSLQEMNTEAFF. The rearrangement joins TRBV7-6 to TRBJ1-1; no reliable D call. CDR1 is SGHVS, CDR2 FNYEAQ, per germline. The ends were cut back, 5 bases at V and 0 bases at J, with 13 bases in the middle. CDR3 length: 15 amino acids.

There are a few counts of this clonotype. This chain uses TRBV7-9 with TRBJ1-1, with unresolved D. The V end lost 1 base, the J end lost 7 bases, and 7 bases lay between the germline ends. The CDR3 has 12 amino acids. Looked up from germline, CDR1 is SEHNR and CDR2 is FQNEAQ (reference sequence). Written as DNA, the CDR3 is TGTGCCAGCAGCTTAGTGAAGATTGAAGCTTTCTTT. Its translation: CASSLVKIEAFF.

This clonotype occurred many times. The chain joins TRBV10-3 to TRBJ1-2, with D maybe TRBD1 (6 bases). Between the trimmed V and J ends, which lost 9 bases and 7 bases, there was a span of 27 bases. This CDR3 comprises 16 residues. Germline V gene sequence: CDR1 ENHRY, CDR2 SYGVKD. CDR3 in amino acids: CAIQTLRDTFSPGYTF. CDR3 DNA sequence: TGTGCCATACAGACTCTCCGGGACACTTTTTCCCCTGGCTACACCTTC.

This clonotype was observed a handful of times. The chain carries TRBV3-1 and TRBJ2-3; D remains unclear. This CDR3 comprises 15 residues. Per the germline V gene, CDR1 is LGHDT and CDR2 is YNNKEL (reference sequence). The V gene lost 6 bases and the J gene lost 2 bases, with 15 bases spanning the gap. This chain's CDR3 is CASSPRVITTDTQYF. For the CDR3, the DNA is TGTGCCAGCAGTCCCCGGGTTATTACCACAGATACGCAGTATTTT.

The chain couples TRBV5-1 to TRBJ2-1, with D maybe TRBD2 (6 bases). The germline gives CDR1 SGHRS, CDR2 YFSETQ. CDR3 length equals 14 residues. Trimming removed 5 bases from V and 2 bases from J, with 11 bases in between. CDR3 sequence: CASSYGGAYNEQFF. Written as DNA, the CDR3 is TGCGCCAGCAGTTACGGGGGAGCCTACAATGAGCAGTTCTTC. Drawing the rest from reference TRBV5-1 and TRBJ2-1, the complete variable domain is KAGVTQTPRYLIKTRGQQVTLSCSPISGHRSVSWYQQTPGQGLQFLFEYFSETQRNKGNFPGRFSGRQFSNSRSEMNVSTLELGDSALYLCASSYGGAYNEQFFGPGTRLTVL.

The CDR3 DNA reads TGTGCCAGCAGTTCGGGACTAGCGGGAGTTTATAGCTCCTACAATGAGCAGTTCTTC. Translation: CASSSGLAGVYSSYNEQFF. The J gene is TRBJ2-1, the V gene TRBV27; 14 bases match TRBD2. Germline CDR1 is MNHEY and CDR2 is SMNVEV (reference sequence). This CDR3 region has 19 residues. The trim removed 4 bases at V and 0 bases at J, leaving 8 bases unmatched.

The chain uses TRBV10-3 and TRBJ2-5; the match to TRBD1 covers 8 bases. CDR3 length: 13 amino acids. Germline trimming cut 5 bases from V and 5 bases from J; bases unmatched to any gene: 4. Germline V gene sequence: CDR1 ENHRY, CDR2 SYGVKD. CDR3 coding DNA: TGTGCCATCAGTAAGGGACAGGACGAGACCCAGTACTTC. It encodes CAISKGQDETQYF.

This clonotype has just a few counts. The genes are TRBV9 and TRBJ2-1; TRBD2 aligns across 11 bases. CDR1 is SGDLS, CDR2 YYNGEE, per germline. Trimming took 2 bases from V and 8 from J; bases not matched to a gene: 9. The CDR3 extends over 16 amino acids. The CDR3 is CASSVLAGGLPHEQFF. In nucleotides, the CDR3 is TGTGCCAGCAGCGTTTTAGCGGGGGGGCTTCCCCATGAGCAGTTCTTC.

This rearrangement joins TRBV7-2 to TRBJ2-3; D is perhaps TRBD2 (6 bases). Trimming shortened V by 1 base and J by 2 bases, and 16 bases separated the two germline ends. Looked up from germline, CDR1 is SGHTA and CDR2 is FQGNSA. The CDR3 runs 17 residues. In nucleotides, the CDR3 is TGTGCCAGCAGCTTAGAGAGGGTTAGCGGATTCACAGATACGCAGTATTTT. This sequence encodes CASSLERVSGFTDTQYF. The full variable domain, with the rest looked up from reference TRBV7-2 and TRBJ2-3, is GAGVSQSPSNKVTEKGKDVELRCDPISGHTALYWYRQSLGQGLEFLIYFQGNSAPDKSGLPSDRFSAERTGGSVSTLTIQRTQQEDSAVYLCASSLERVSGFTDTQYFGPGTRLTVL.

The genes are TRBV25-1 and TRBJ1-2; TRBD1 aligns across 11 bases. Germline V gene lookup returns CDR1 MGHDK and CDR2 SYGVNS. With 3 bases clipped from V and 7 bases from J, the junction kept 7 bases outside the gene matches. This CDR3 has 15 amino acids. The CDR3 sequence is CASSDSGTGGCGYTF. CDR3 in DNA: TGTGCCAGCAGTGATTCCGGGACAGGGGGTTGTGGCTACACCTTC.

This clonotype has just a few counts. The J gene is TRBJ1-5, the V gene TRBV5-1; D not certain. This CDR3 comprises 14 residues. The germline V gene encodes CDR1 SGHRS and CDR2 YFSETQ. V lost 1 base and J lost 2, with 7 bases in between. The CDR3 spells CASSLTSGNQPQHF. Written as DNA, the CDR3 is TGCGCCAGCAGCTTGACGAGCGGCAATCAGCCCCAGCATTTT.

This clonotype has only a few counts. The gene calls are TRBV14 and TRBJ2-5; D ambiguous. V dropped 0 bases and J dropped 11 bases, with 13 bases sitting between them. Germline values: CDR1 SGHDN, CDR2 FVKESK. The CDR3 is made up of 13 amino acids. CDR3 coding DNA: TGTGCCAGCAGCCAAGATAACTCCAATGAGCAGTACTTC. Amino acids: CASSQDNSNEQYF. The full variable domain, rest sourced from reference TRBV14 and TRBJ2-5, is EAGVTQFPSHSVIEKGQTVTLRCDPISGHDNLYWYRRVMGKEIKFLLHFVKESKQDESGMPNNRFLAERTGGTYSTLKVQPAELEDSGVYFCASSQDNSNEQYFGPGTRLLVL.

This clonotype was counted a few times. The chain employs TRBV24-1 and TRBJ2-3, with D tentatively TRBD2 (6 bases). The CDR3 runs to 17 residues. The germline V and J ends were trimmed by 3 bases and 1 base, with 16 bases remaining between them. CDR1 and CDR2 from the germline V gene are KGHDR and SFDVKD. The CDR3 protein is CATSDPGGTGGTDTQYF. Written as DNA, the CDR3 is TGTGCCACCAGTGATCCGGGCGGGACGGGGGGCACAGATACGCAGTATTTT.

V and J are TRBV7-2 and TRBJ1-1; no clear D. Germline CDR1 reads SGHTA; CDR2 reads FQGNSA. V was cut by 1 base and J by 0 bases, with 9 bases left in between. There are 15 residues in the CDR3. The CDR3 DNA reads TGTGCCAGCAGCTTAGTGGGAGATATGAACACTGAAGCTTTCTTT. Residues: CASSLVGDMNTEAFF.

This clonotype was seen more than once but under ten times. The chain joins TRBV7-9 to TRBJ1-5; no definite D call. With 5 bases removed from V and 1 base from J, the gap between germline ends came to 12 bases. The germline V gene has CDR1 SEHNR and CDR2 FQNEAQ (reference sequence). The CDR3 covers 15 residues. In nucleotides, the CDR3 is TGTGCCAGCAGCCCCCCTGGTGCGAGCAATCAGCCCCAGCATTTT. Encoded protein: CASSPPGASNQPQHF.

This clonotype came up many times. As DNA, the CDR3 is TGTGCCAGCAGCCTTTCCGGGGTAAACATTCAGTACTTC. Protein product: CASSLSGVNIQYF. This chain links TRBV3-1 with TRBJ2-4; a possible D gene is TRBD2 (5 bases). V lost 4 bases, J lost 6 bases, and 10 bases lay in between. Per germline, CDR1 LGHDT and CDR2 YNNKEL (reference sequence). The CDR3 has 13 residues.

The chain recombines TRBV25-1 with TRBJ2-5; the D gene is possibly TRBD1 (6 bases). The J call is uncertain, as TRBJ2-7 better fits the DNA end. From germline, CDR1 is MGHDK and CDR2 SYGVNS. This CDR3 is 14 amino acids long. CDR3 sequence (DNA): TGTGCCAGCAGTGAACGGGACACCATCTACGAGCAGTACTTC. It encodes CASSERDTIYEQYF.

The count of this clonotype is one. The V and J genes are TRBV12-3 or TRBV12-4 and TRBJ1-1; 10 bases fit TRBD1. With 5 bases clipped from V and 5 bases from J, the junction kept 11 bases outside the gene matches. This CDR3 contains 16 residues. This CDR3 is CASSPTPGTGDTEAFF. DNA of the CDR3: TGTGCCAGCAGTCCAACTCCTGGGACAGGGGATACTGAAGCTTTCTTT.